A selection of T cell receptor beta chains follows, all from one sample in a study of shared clonotypes between healthy human individuals. Profiled with immunoSEQ multiplex PCR; TCRdb holds only in-frame clones, not every one. The sample shows hundreds of thousands of clones, around 96% of them seen only once. Sequenced: naive CD8+ T cells sorted from blood. The receptors originated from a woman aged 30 to 39 in good health. The CDR3 runs from the conserved cysteine through the conserved F or W. The D gene is left open where the match is weak. Only some rows state a clone size, as once, few, many or a class for expanded clones.

D	V	size	J	CDR3	DNA
.	TRBV28	.	TRBJ1-2	CASGDPGSQGYTF	TGTGCCAGCGGGGACCCGGGCTCGCAAGGCTACACCTTC
.	TRBV6-6	.	TRBJ1-2	CASSYSRGESNYGYTF	TGTGCCAGCAGTTACTCGAGGGGGGAGTCAAACTATGGCTACACCTTC
.	TRBV2	.	TRBJ1-2	CASSEPPRLGWYGYTF	TGTGCCAGCAGTGAACCCCCCCGGTTAGGGTGGTATGGCTACACCTTC
TRBD2	TRBV13	.	TRBJ2-1	CASSLASGENEQFF	TGTGCCAGCAGCTTAGCTAGCGGCGAGAATGAGCAGTTCTTC
TRBD2	TRBV2	.	TRBJ2-7	CASSDWTSGTYEQYF	TGTGCCAGCAGTGACTGGACTAGCGGGACCTACGAGCAGTACTTC
TRBD2	TRBV28	.	TRBJ2-1	CASSLASGRAGQFF	TGTGCCAGCAGTTTGGCTAGCGGGAGGGCCGGTCAGTTCTTC
.	TRBV5-1	.	TRBJ2-1	CASSLELFYNEQFF	TGCGCCAGCAGCTTGGAACTTTTCTACAATGAGCAGTTCTTC
TRBD2	TRBV6-1	.	TRBJ2-7	CASSELSGTWYEQYF	TGTGCCAGCAGTGAACTTAGCGGGACATGGTACGAGCAGTACTTC
.	TRBV14	.	TRBJ2-3	CASSQEKVTDTQYF	TGTGCCAGCAGCCAAGAAAAGGTTACAGATACGCAGTATTTT
.	TRBV27	.	TRBJ2-7	CASSLGSGPLHEQYF	TGTGCCAGCAGCTTGGGATCCGGACCTTTACACGAGCAGTACTTC
TRBD2	TRBV27	.	TRBJ2-7	CASSESSGRYEQYF	TGTGCCAGCAGTGAGTCTAGCGGGAGATACGAGCAGTACTTC
.	TRBV19	once	TRBJ1-1	CASSIDLTVPDTEAFF	TGTGCCAGTAGTATAGATTTGACGGTCCCGGATACTGAAGCTTTCTTT